What follows describes a single TCR beta chain. Original data processing: Amplification with reference gene primers provided the estimates of nucleated cell counts. Sequencing used immunoSEQ multiplex PCR; TCRdb keeps in-frame clones, though not all of them. D and trimming were read from the DNA, whereas the V and J calls and clone size are those reported in that table. Of about 140,000 clones listed, 87% are singletons. Germline V lookup: CDR1 SGHRS, CDR2 YFSETQ. The CDR3 length is 15 residues. V was pared by 4 bases and J by 5 bases, with 16 bases between. This specimen belongs to a study of blood T cell repertoires in COVID-19. Study-level information: The United States, Italy and Spain supplied acute and convalescent COVID-19 samples. T cells, B-cell-depleted T cells, or PBMCs provided the cDNA or gDNA that served as material.

Sample: peripheral blood. This TCR derives from a human donor in a cohort sampled during active COVID-19. The chain combines TRBV5-1 with TRBJ2-1; tentative D call: TRBD1 (6 bases). CDR3 loop: CASSPGAAVDNEQFF. In nucleotides, the CDR3 is TGCGCCAGCAGCCCAGGGGCCGCGGTGGACAATGAGCAGTTCTTC.